This T cell receptor (beta chain) was recorded in a study of blood T cells in healthy people across ages. Primed by a sample-barcoded 5' primer and a J-beta primer mix, a second PCR proceeded for about 6 to 11 cycles. MiXCR, run by TCRdb on the 5' RACE reads, gives a single entry per CDR3 protein. The sample includes 920,000 or so distinct CDR3 sequences, under 45% seen only once; the top ten take around 18%. The donors, healthy Caucasians from Russia, were aged about 6 to 95. This clonotype turned up a few times. Its antigen is still unknown. Notes on the study in general: With unsorted PBMCs, a conclusive comparison of naive versus antigen-experienced cells was not possible.

The trim removed 3 bases at V and 1 base at J, leaving 10 bases unmatched. The CDR3 has 17 residues. Germline CDR1 is MGHDK and CDR2 is SYGVNS. The rearrangement uses TRBV25-1 and TRBJ2-3, with TRBD1 matching 7 bases. This sequence was found in a woman in her sixties or seventies in good health. Material: blood. The chain's CDR3 is CASSDLPTGLGTDTQYF. The CDR3, as DNA: TGTGCCAGCAGTGACCTACCGACAGGGTTGGGCACAGATACGCAGTATTTT.